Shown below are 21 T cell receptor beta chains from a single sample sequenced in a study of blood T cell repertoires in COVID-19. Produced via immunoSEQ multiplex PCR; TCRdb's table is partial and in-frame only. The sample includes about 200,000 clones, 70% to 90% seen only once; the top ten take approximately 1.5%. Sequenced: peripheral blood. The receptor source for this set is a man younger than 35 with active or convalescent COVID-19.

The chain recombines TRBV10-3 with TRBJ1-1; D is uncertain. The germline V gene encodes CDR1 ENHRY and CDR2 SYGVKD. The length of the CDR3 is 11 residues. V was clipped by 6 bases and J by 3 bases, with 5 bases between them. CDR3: CAIRDYTEAFF. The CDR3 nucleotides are TGTGCCATCAGAGACTACACTGAAGCTTTCTTT.

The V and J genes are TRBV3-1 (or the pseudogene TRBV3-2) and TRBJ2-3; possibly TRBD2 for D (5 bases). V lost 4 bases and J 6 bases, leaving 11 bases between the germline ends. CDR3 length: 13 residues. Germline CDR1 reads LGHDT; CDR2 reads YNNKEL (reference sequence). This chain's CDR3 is CASSPFRGDTQYF. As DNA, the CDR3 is TGTGCCAGCAGCCCGTTCCGCGGGGATACGCAGTATTTT.

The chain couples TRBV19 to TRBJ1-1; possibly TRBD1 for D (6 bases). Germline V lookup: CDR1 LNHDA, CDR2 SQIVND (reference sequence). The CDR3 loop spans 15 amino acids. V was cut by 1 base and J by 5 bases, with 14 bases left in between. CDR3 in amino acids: CASSIAGIQGTEAFF. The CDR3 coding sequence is TGTGCCAGTAGTATAGCCGGCATCCAGGGGACTGAAGCTTTCTTT.

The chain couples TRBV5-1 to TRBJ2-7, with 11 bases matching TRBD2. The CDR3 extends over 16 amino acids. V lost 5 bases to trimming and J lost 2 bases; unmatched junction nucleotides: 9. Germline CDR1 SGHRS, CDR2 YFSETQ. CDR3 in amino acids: CASRPHGTSGTYEQYF. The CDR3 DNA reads TGCGCCAGCAGACCCCACGGGACTAGCGGAACCTACGAGCAGTACTTC.

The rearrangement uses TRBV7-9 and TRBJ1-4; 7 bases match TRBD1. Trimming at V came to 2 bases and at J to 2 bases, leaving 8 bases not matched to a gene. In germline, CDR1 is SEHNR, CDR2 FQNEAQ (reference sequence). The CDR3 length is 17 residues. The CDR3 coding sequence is TGTGCCAGCAGCTTAACGGGAGGGGGCGTTACTAATGAAAAACTGTTTTTT. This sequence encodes CASSLTGGGVTNEKLFF. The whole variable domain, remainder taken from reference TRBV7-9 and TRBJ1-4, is DTGVSQNPRHKITKRGQNVTFRCDPISEHNRLYWYRQTLGQGPEFLTYFQNEAQLEKSRLLSDRFSAERPKGSFSTLEIQRTEQGDSAMYLCASSLTGGGVTNEKLFFGSGTQLSVL.

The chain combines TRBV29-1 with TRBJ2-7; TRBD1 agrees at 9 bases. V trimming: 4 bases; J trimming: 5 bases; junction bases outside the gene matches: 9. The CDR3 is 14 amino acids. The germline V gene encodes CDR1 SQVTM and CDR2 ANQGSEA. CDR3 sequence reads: CSVGGTGNVHEQYF. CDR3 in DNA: TGCAGCGTTGGTGGGACAGGGAACGTCCACGAGCAGTACTTC.

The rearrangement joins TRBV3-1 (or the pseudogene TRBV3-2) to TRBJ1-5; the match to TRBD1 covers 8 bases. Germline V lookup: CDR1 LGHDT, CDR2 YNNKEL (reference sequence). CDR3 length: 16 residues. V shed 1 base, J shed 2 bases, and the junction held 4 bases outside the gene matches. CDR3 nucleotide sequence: TGTGCCAGCAGCCAAGGGACAGGGCTCGGCAATCAGCCCCAGCATTTT. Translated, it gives CASSQGTGLGNQPQHF.

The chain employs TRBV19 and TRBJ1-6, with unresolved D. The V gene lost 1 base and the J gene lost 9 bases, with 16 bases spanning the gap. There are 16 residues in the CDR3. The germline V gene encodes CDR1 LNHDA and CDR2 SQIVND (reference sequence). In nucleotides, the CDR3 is TGTGCCAGTAGTATAGCTGGAGGGCGTTGGACTTCACCCCTCCACTTT. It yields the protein CASSIAGGRWTSPLHF.

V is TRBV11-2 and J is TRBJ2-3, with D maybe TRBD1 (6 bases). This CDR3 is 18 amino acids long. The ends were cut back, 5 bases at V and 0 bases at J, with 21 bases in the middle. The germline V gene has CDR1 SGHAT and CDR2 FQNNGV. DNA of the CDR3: TGTGCCAGCAGCGCCGGATCGGACAGCTCAGGGAGCACAGATACGCAGTATTTT. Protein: CASSAGSDSSGSTDTQYF.

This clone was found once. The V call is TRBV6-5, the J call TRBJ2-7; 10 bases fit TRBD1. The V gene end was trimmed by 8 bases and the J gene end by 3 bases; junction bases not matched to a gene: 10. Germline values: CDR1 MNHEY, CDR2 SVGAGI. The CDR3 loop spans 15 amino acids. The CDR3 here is CASEFRDRGYYEQYF. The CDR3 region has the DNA TGTGCCAGCGAATTCCGGGACAGGGGTTACTACGAGCAGTACTTC.

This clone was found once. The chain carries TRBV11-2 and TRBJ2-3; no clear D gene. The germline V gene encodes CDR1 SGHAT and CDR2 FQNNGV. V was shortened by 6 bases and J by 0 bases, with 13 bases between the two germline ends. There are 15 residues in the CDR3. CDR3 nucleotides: TGTGCCAGCAGTTTTAGCTCCGCTAGCACAGATACGCAGTATTTT. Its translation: CASSFSSASTDTQYF.

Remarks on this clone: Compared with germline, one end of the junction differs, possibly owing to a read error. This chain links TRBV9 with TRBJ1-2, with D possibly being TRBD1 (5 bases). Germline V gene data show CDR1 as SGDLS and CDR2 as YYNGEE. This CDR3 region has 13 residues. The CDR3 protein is CASSVAPDSSILF. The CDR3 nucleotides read TGTGCCAGCAGCGTAGCCCCCGACAGTTCAATCCTGTTC.

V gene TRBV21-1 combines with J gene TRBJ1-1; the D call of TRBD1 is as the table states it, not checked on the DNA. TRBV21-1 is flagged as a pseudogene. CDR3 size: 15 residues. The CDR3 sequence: CASTTGSGMNTEAFF. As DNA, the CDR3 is TGTGCCAGCACCACAGGGTCGGGAATGAACACTGAAGCTTTCTTT.

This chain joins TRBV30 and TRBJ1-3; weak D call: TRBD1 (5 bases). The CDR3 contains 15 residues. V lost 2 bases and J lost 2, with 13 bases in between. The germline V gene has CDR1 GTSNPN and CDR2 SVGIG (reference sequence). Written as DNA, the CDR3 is TGTGCCTGGAGTCCCCGGGGGGGTACTGGAAACACCATATATTTT. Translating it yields CAWSPRGGTGNTIYF. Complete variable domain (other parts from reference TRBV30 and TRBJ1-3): SQTIHQWPATLVQPVGSPLSLECTVEGTSNPNLYWYRQAAGRGLQLLFYSVGIGQISSEVPQNLSASRPQDRQFILSSKKLLLSDSGFYLCAWSPRGGTGNTIYFGEGSWLTVV.

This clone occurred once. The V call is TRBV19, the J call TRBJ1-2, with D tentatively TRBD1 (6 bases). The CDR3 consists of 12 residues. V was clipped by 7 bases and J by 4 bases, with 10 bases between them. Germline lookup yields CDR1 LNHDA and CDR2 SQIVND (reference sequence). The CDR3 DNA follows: TGTGCCAGTACAGGGGATGTCTATGGCTACACCTTC. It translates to CASTGDVYGYTF. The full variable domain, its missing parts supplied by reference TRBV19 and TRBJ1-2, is DGGITQSPKYLFRKEGQNVTLSCEQNLNHDAMYWYRQDPGQGLRLIYYSQIVNDFQKGDIAEGYSVSREKKESFPLTVTSAQKNPTAFYLCASTGDVYGYTFGSGTRLTVV.

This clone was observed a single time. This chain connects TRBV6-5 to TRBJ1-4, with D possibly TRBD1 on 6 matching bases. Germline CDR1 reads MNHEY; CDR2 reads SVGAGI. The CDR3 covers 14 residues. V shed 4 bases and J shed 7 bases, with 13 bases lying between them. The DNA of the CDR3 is TGTGCCAGCAGTTTAAGGGGGAAGGGTGAAAAACTGTTTTTT. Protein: CASSLRGKGEKLFF.

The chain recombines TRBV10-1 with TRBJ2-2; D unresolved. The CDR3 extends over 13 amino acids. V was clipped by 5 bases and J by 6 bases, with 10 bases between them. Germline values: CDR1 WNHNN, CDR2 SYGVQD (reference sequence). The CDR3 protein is CASSPKRSGELFF. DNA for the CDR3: TGCGCCAGCAGTCCCAAACGGTCCGGGGAGCTGTTTTTT.

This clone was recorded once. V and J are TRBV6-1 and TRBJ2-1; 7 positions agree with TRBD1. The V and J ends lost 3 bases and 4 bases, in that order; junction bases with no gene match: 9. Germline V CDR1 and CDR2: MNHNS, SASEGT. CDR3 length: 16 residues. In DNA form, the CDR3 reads TGTGCCAGCAGTGATATGGGACAGTTAATGTACAATGAGCAGTTCTTC. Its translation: CASSDMGQLMYNEQFF.

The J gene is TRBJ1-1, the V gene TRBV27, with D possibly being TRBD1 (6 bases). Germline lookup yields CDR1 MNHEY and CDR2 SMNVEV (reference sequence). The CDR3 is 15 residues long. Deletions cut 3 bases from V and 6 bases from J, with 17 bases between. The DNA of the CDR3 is TGTGCCAGCAGTTTGAACAGGGCCGGGGGGTCTGAAGCTTTCTTT. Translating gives CASSLNRAGGSEAFF.

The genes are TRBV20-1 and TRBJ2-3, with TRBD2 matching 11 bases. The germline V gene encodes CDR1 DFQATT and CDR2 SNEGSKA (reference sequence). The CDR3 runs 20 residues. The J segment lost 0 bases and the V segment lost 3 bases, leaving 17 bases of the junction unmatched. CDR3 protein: CSASAVSLLAGVGSTDTQYF. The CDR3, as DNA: TGCAGTGCTAGTGCGGTATCCCTACTAGCGGGAGTTGGGAGCACAGATACGCAGTATTTT.

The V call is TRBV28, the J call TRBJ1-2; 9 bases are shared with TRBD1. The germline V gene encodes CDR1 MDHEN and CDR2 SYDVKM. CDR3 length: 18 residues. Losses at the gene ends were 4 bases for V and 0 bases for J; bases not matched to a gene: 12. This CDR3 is CASSSNPDRGRPNYGYTF. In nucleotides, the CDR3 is TGTGCCAGCAGTTCTAACCCCGACAGGGGGAGACCTAACTATGGCTACACCTTC.